These 25 T cell receptor beta chains came from one sample sequenced in a study of blood T cell repertoires in COVID-19. The data were produced by immunoSEQ multiplex PCR, yet TCRdb's version contains in-frame clones alone and is incomplete. The sample has 180,000 or so clones, 70% to 80% seen once. The sample comprised PBMCs or T cells enriched from blood (not recorded which). Receptors originate from a man in his sixties who had been exposed to COVID-19.

The CDR3 nucleotides are TGTGCCAGCAGCCCAACGGGACAGAGTAATGAAAAACTGTTTTTT. Translated: CASSPTGQSNEKLFF. V gene TRBV9 combines with J gene TRBJ1-4; 7 bases line up with TRBD1. Germline trimming cut 4 bases from V and 4 bases from J; bases unmatched to any gene: 7. Germline V lookup: CDR1 SGDLS, CDR2 YYNGEE. This CDR3 has 15 residues.

A single count supports this clone. The CDR3 here is CASSTSANEQFF. The DNA of the CDR3 is TGTGCCAGCTCGACTAGCGCCAATGAGCAGTTCTTC. This chain connects TRBV10-3 to TRBJ2-1, with 8 bases identical to TRBD2. The CDR3 sequence is 12 residues long. V shed 10 bases and J 6 bases; nucleotides not matched to a gene: 5. Germline assignment: CDR1 ENHRY and CDR2 SYGVKD.

This chain links TRBV7-6 with TRBJ1-4; D is undetermined. V lost 1 base and J 7 bases, leaving 13 bases between the germline ends. Germline V gives CDR1 SGHVS, CDR2 FNYEAQ. The CDR3 contains 15 residues. For the CDR3, the DNA is TGTGCCAGCAGCTTAGTAGTGGCTCCAGGTGAAAAACTGTTTTTT. Its translation is CASSLVVAPGEKLFF.

The CDR3 coding sequence is TGTGCCAGCAGCTTGGCTGGGCGCTTGTCGGGAAACACCATATATTTT. This gives the protein CASSLAGRLSGNTIYF. This sequence joins TRBV5-4 and TRBJ1-3; D is ambiguous. V lost 0 bases, J lost 4 bases, and 14 bases lay in between. In germline, CDR1 is SGHNT, CDR2 YYREEE (reference sequence). The length of the CDR3 is 16 residues. Supplemented by reference TRBV5-4 and TRBJ1-3, the full variable domain reads ETGVTQSPTHLIKTRGQQVTLRCSSQSGHNTVSWYQQALGQGPQFIFQYYREEENGRGNFPPRFSGLQFPNYSSELNVNALELDDSALYLCASSLAGRLSGNTIYFGEGSWLTVV.

The rearrangement uses TRBV9 and TRBJ2-6; D is unresolved. This CDR3 region has 15 residues. Germline CDR1 is SGDLS and CDR2 is YYNGEE. The V gene lost 0 bases and the J gene lost 2 bases, with 6 bases spanning the gap. In nucleotides, the CDR3 is TGTGCCAGCAGCGTAGTGAGTACTGGGGCCAACGTCCTGACTTTC. Its translation is CASSVVSTGANVLTF.

The genes are TRBV11-2 and TRBJ1-4; tentative D call: TRBD1 (6 bases). There are 15 residues in the CDR3. The germline CDR1 and CDR2 sequences are SGHAT and FQNNGV. V lost 5 bases and J lost 4, with 14 bases in between. The CDR3 bases are TGTGCCAGCAGCCTCCCGGGACACGGTAATGAAAAACTGTTTTTT. It is translated as CASSLPGHGNEKLFF.

The V gene is TRBV27, the J gene TRBJ2-7; 8 positions agree with TRBD1. The CDR3 extends over 12 amino acids. V shed 3 bases, J shed 9 bases, and the junction held 4 bases outside the gene matches. The germline V gene encodes CDR1 MNHEY and CDR2 SMNVEV (reference sequence). The CDR3, as DNA: TGTGCCAGCAGTTTCAGGGGGCGCGGGCAGTACTTC. Protein sequence: CASSFRGRGQYF.

The V gene is TRBV7-2, the J gene TRBJ2-3; 9 bases are a match to TRBD2. The germline V gene encodes CDR1 SGHTA and CDR2 FQGNSA. Losses at the gene ends were 5 bases for V and 4 bases for J; bases not matched to a gene: 10. The length of the CDR3 is 16 residues. The CDR3 protein is CASSPSAGGPPDTQYF. CDR3 in DNA: TGTGCCAGCAGCCCTTCTGCGGGAGGGCCGCCAGATACGCAGTATTTT.

This clone was counted a single time. This sequence joins TRBV30 and TRBJ2-7, with TRBD1 matching 7 bases. With 3 bases clipped from V and 3 bases from J, the junction kept 5 bases outside the gene matches. CDR1 GTSNPN and CDR2 SVGIG come from the germline V gene (reference sequence). The CDR3 runs to 13 residues. DNA of the CDR3: TGTGCCTGGAGCCCCACAGGGGTCTACGAGCAGTACTTC. Translating gives CAWSPTGVYEQYF.

This sequence joins TRBV19 and TRBJ1-5; 7 nucleotides match TRBD1. CDR1 is LNHDA, CDR2 SQIVND, per germline (reference sequence). The CDR3 length is 14 residues. Trimming cost V 4 bases and J 3 bases; bases outside gene matches: 3. CDR3 sequence: CASSSGTVNQPQHF. In nucleotides, the CDR3 is TGTGCCAGTAGTAGCGGGACAGTCAATCAGCCCCAGCATTTT.

The CDR3 loop is CASKRGTGGSYNEQFF. The CDR3 nucleotides are TGTGCCAGTAAGAGGGGGACGGGAGGGTCCTACAATGAGCAGTTCTTC. The chain recombines TRBV19 with TRBJ2-1; 8 bases match TRBD2. V shed 7 bases and J 1 base; nucleotides not matched to a gene: 9. This CDR3 comprises 16 residues. CDR1 and CDR2 from the germline V gene are LNHDA and SQIVND (reference sequence).

V is TRBV19 and J is TRBJ1-4, with TRBD1 identical over 10 bases. The CDR3 spans 17 residues. Germline V CDR1 and CDR2: LNHDA, SQIVND (reference sequence). The trim removed 1 base at V and 8 bases at J, leaving 10 bases unmatched. The CDR3 is CASSIVTGTGEVEKLFF. The CDR3 DNA follows: TGTGCCAGTAGTATAGTGACCGGGACAGGGGAAGTCGAAAAACTGTTTTTT.

This rearrangement joins TRBV12-5 to TRBJ1-4, with TRBD1 identical over 11 bases. CDR1 and CDR2 (germline): LGHNT, FRNRAP. The CDR3 contains 23 residues. Trimming removed 1 base from V and 0 bases from J; junction bases left unmatched: 19. CDR3 loop: CASGLADRGQRSAGRTTNEKLFF. CDR3 coding DNA: TGTGCTAGTGGTTTGGCGGACAGGGGGCAACGCAGCGCGGGGCGTACAACTAATGAAAAACTGTTTTTT. Complete variable domain (other parts from reference TRBV12-5 and TRBJ1-4): DARVTQTPRHKVTEMGQEVTMRCQPILGHNTVFWYRQTMMQGLELLAYFRNRAPLDDSGMPKDRFSAEMPDATLATLKIQPSEPRDSAVYFCASGLADRGQRSAGRTTNEKLFFGSGTQLSVL.

The rearrangement links TRBV11-3 to TRBJ2-2; TRBD2 matches at 9 bases. J gave up 0 bases and V 11 bases, and 16 bases lay outside the gene matches. Germline V lookup: CDR1 SGHNT, CDR2 YENEEA. The CDR3 is 18 residues long. CDR3 bases: TGTGCCCGCCGCGGGGGGGGCGTTTTCTATGCGAACACCGGGGAGCTGTTTTTT. Residues: CARRGGGVFYANTGELFF.

CDR3 loop: CASSQGGRGEKLFF. DNA of the CDR3: TGTGCCAGTAGTCAGGGGGGCCGAGGGGAAAAACTGTTTTTT. The chain uses TRBV19 and TRBJ1-4, with 7 bases identical to TRBD1. Germline trimming cut 5 bases from V and 8 bases from J; bases unmatched to any gene: 8. CDR1 is LNHDA, CDR2 SQIVND, per germline (reference sequence). The CDR3 has 14 residues.

The CDR3 region is CASSQEGSSYNEQFF. The CDR3 nucleotides read TGCGCCAGCAGCCAAGAGGGGAGCTCCTACAATGAGCAGTTCTTC. The chain couples TRBV4-3 to TRBJ2-1, with D possibly being TRBD2 (5 bases). The CDR3 runs 15 residues. Trimming took 0 bases from V and 0 from J, leaving 6 bases between them. The V gene's germline CDR1 is LGHNA and CDR2 YSLEER.

The genes are TRBV6-5 and TRBJ2-1, with TRBD1 as a possible D gene (5 bases). V gave up 8 bases and J gave up 4 bases, with 9 bases separating them. CDR1 and CDR2 (germline): MNHEY, SVGAGI. The CDR3 is 12 residues long. CDR3 amino acids: CASSPGYNEQFF. The CDR3 DNA sequence: TGTGCCAGCTCCCCAGGGTACAATGAGCAGTTCTTC.

The chain employs TRBV21-1 and TRBJ2-2; the table names TRBD2, a call not compared with the DNA. TRBV21-1 is a pseudogene segment. The CDR3 has 15 residues. The CDR3 is CASSKEAGGTGELFF. The CDR3 coding sequence is TGTGCCAGCAGCAAAGAGGCGGGAGGCACCGGGGAGCTGTTTTTT.

The J gene is TRBJ2-5, the V gene TRBV5-1; 10 nucleotides align to TRBD1. CDR3 length: 16 residues. Germline CDR1 reads SGHRS; CDR2 reads YFSETQ. Unmatched junction bases numbered 10, after V lost 3 bases and J lost 5 bases. CDR3 bases: TGCGCCAGCAGCTCCGTACGACAGGGGGCGGGGGAGACCCAGTACTTC. It is translated as CASSSVRQGAGETQYF.

V and J are TRBV5-1 and TRBJ1-1, with D tentatively TRBD1 (6 bases). Germline CDR1 and CDR2: SGHRS and YFSETQ. The length of the CDR3 is 19 residues. V was pared by 0 bases and J by 4 bases, with 25 bases between. The chain's CDR3 is CASSLEGLTGKGLGTEAFF. CDR3 in DNA: TGCGCCAGCAGCTTGGAGGGGCTAACAGGGAAGGGGTTGGGCACTGAAGCTTTCTTT.

The V and J genes are TRBV27 and TRBJ2-3; D uncertain. The CDR3 length is 16 residues. Deletions cut 0 bases from V and 2 bases from J, with 12 bases between. CDR1 and CDR2 (germline): MNHEY, SMNVEV (reference sequence). In DNA, the CDR3 is TGTGCCAGCAGTTTATCCGAGGCACTACTCACAGATACGCAGTATTTT. Residues: CASSLSEALLTDTQYF.

The chain recombines TRBV5-4 with TRBJ2-2, with D possibly matching TRBD2 (5 bases). The CDR3 is 14 residues long. The germline V gene encodes CDR1 SGHNT and CDR2 YYREEE (reference sequence). V lost 6 bases and J 6 bases, leaving 15 bases between the germline ends. CDR3 nucleotide sequence: TGTGCCAGCACCTCTACTAGTCTGGCCGGGGAGCTGTTTTTT. Its translation: CASTSTSLAGELFF.

The V and J genes are TRBV30 and TRBJ2-4; D unresolved. The V and J ends lost 3 bases and 7 bases respectively, with 10 bases between them. Germline V CDR1 and CDR2: GTSNPN, SVGIG (reference sequence). CDR3 size: 12 residues. Here the CDR3 DNA reads TGTGCCTGGAGCCCGAATCGGAACATTCAGTACTTC. Residues: CAWSPNRNIQYF.

The chain links TRBV5-4 to TRBJ2-2; D is possibly TRBD2 (5 bases). The germline V gene encodes CDR1 SGHNT and CDR2 YYREEE (reference sequence). The CDR3 contains 15 residues. Trimming took off 0 bases at V and 0 bases at J, with 6 bases between the two ends. The CDR3 sequence is CASSLGLTNTGELFF. In DNA, the CDR3 is TGTGCCAGCAGCTTGGGACTAACGAACACCGGGGAGCTGTTTTTT.

Note on this clone: At one end the junction does not follow the germline gene, possibly because of a read error. The J gene is TRBJ1-2, the V gene TRBV6-5; TRBD1 aligns across 8 bases. This CDR3 region has 16 residues. CDR1 is MNHEY, CDR2 SVGAGI, per germline. This chain's CDR3 is CASSYTGQGLSIIPNF. CDR3 bases: TGTGCCAGCAGTTACACCGGACAGGGCCTTTCGATCATCCCAAACTTC.